This T cell receptor beta chain was captured by sequencing in a study of blood T cell repertoires in COVID-19. The wider study: In each case, the material was cDNA or gDNA derived from T cells, B-cell-depleted T cells, or PBMCs.

Trimming shortened V by 3 bases and J by 0 bases, and 13 bases separated the two germline ends. Germline-derived CDR1 and CDR2 are SGDLS and YYNGEE. This CDR3 spans 16 amino acids. This table comes from immunoSEQ multiplex PCR, and its TCRdb copy is limited to in-frame clones, with some not included. The sample lists around 250,000 clones; 70% to 90% were seen once. Ages ranged from about 18 to 100 years, with residence in approximately 25 US areas. The chain uses TRBV9 and TRBJ2-1; a possible D gene is TRBD2 (5 bases). The sequence was obtained from a woman aged 45-65 years who had been exposed to COVID-19. The sequenced material came from PBMCs or T cells enriched from blood (not recorded which). In nucleotides, the CDR3 is TGTGCCAGCAGCGCAGGACTCTTGCCCTCCTACAATGAGCAGTTCTTC. This codes for CASSAGLLPSYNEQFF.